The 6 T cell receptor beta chains below were found in one sample sequenced in a study of T cell clones after liver transplantation. The method was immunoSEQ multiplex PCR; TCRdb's version includes in-frame clones alone and lacks a portion of them. The table lists over 45,000 clones, approximately 71% of them singletons. The source material was CD4+ T cells from blood, sampled approximately 52 months after liver transplant. These receptor sequences come from a human patient who received a liver transplant. The graft donor may account for some of the T cells.

The rearrangement joins TRBV4-1 to TRBJ1-2; 8 nucleotides align to TRBD1. V shed 4 bases and J 2 bases; nucleotides not matched to a gene: 9. CDR1 MGHRA and CDR2 YSYEKL come from the germline V gene. The CDR3 contains 16 residues. The DNA of the CDR3 is TGCGCCAGCAGCCGGACTGGACAGGGAGACAACTATGGCTACACCTTC. Its translation: CASSRTGQGDNYGYTF.

This clone was detected once. The chain employs TRBV28 and TRBJ1-5, with D hard to call. This CDR3 region has 16 residues. Trimming took off 4 bases at V and 2 bases at J, with 15 bases between the two ends. Germline lookup yields CDR1 MDHEN and CDR2 SYDVKM. The CDR3 DNA reads as TGTGCCAGCAGTTCCTTATGGGCAGAAGGCAATCAGCCCCAGCATTTT. It encodes CASSSLWAEGNQPQHF.

The chain uses TRBV18 and TRBJ2-3; TRBD2 matches 7 bases. V shed 8 bases and J 1 base; nucleotides not matched to a gene: 6. Germline loops: CDR1 KGHSH, CDR2 LQKENI. CDR3 size: 14 residues. The CDR3 sequence is CASRREEGTDTQYF. In DNA form, the CDR3 reads TGTGCCAGCAGACGGGAGGAAGGCACAGATACGCAGTATTTT.

The chain recombines TRBV28 with TRBJ1-2, with unresolved D. V was cut by 5 bases and J by 2 bases, with 9 bases left in between. Germline V CDR1 and CDR2: MDHEN, SYDVKM. The length of the CDR3 is 13 residues. Here the CDR3 DNA reads TGTGCCAGCAGTCCGGAACCGAACTATGGCTACACCTTC. The encoded protein is CASSPEPNYGYTF.

This chain uses TRBV9 with TRBJ2-1; no clear D gene. Trimming stripped 0 bases from V and 5 bases from J, with 18 bases between. This CDR3 is 17 amino acids long. The germline CDR1 and CDR2 sequences are SGDLS and YYNGEE. CDR3 region: CASSVAGGGSLNNEQFF. The DNA of the CDR3 is TGTGCCAGCAGCGTAGCAGGTGGTGGGTCTTTAAACAATGAGCAGTTCTTC.

This clone was recorded once. The chain links TRBV11-3 to TRBJ2-7, with 9 bases aligning to TRBD1. CDR3 length: 15 residues. Trimming took 4 bases from V and 0 from J; bases not matched to a gene: 4. Germline V gives CDR1 SGHNT, CDR2 YENEEA. The CDR3 bases are TGTGCCAGCAGCTCCGGACAGGGGAGCTCCTACGAGCAGTACTTC. This encodes CASSSGQGSSYEQYF.